Shown below are 2 T cell receptor beta chains from a single sample sequenced in a study of cytomegalovirus exposure and HLA in healthy donors. The PCR made use of 60 Vbeta and 13 Jbeta primers. Generated by immunoSEQ multiplex PCR, the TCRdb table keeps only in-frame clones and is missing some. This sample carries some 130,000 clones, approximately 87% of them seen once, and the ten largest clones take about 5.5%. The sequenced sample was PBMCs. These receptors originate from a woman younger than 45 in good health and CMV-seronegative.

This clone was recorded once. In nucleotides, the CDR3 is TGTGCCAGCAGCTTTGGGGGGGGGCGATACGAGCAGTACTTC. It specifies CASSFGGGRYEQYF. The chain joins TRBV5-4 to TRBJ2-7, with D possibly TRBD2 on 7 matching bases. V was clipped by 2 bases and J by 4 bases, with 13 bases between them. Germline assignment: CDR1 SGHNT and CDR2 YYREEE (reference sequence). This CDR3 contains 14 residues. Together with reference TRBV5-4 and TRBJ2-7, the CDR3 gives the full variable domain: ETGVTQSPTHLIKTRGQQVTLRCSSQSGHNTVSWYQQALGQGPQFIFQYYREEENGRGNFPPRFSGLQFPNYSSELNVNALELDDSALYLCASSFGGGRYEQYFGPGTRLTVT.

This rearrangement joins TRBV18 to TRBJ2-3; unclear D gene. Trimming stripped 3 bases from V and 3 bases from J, with 7 bases between. CDR1 and CDR2 (germline): KGHSH, LQKENI. This CDR3 region has 13 residues. The CDR3: CASSPIGTDTQYF. The CDR3 nucleotides read TGTGCCAGCTCACCCATCGGGACAGATACGCAGTATTTT.